This T cell receptor beta chain came from a study of blood T cell repertoires in COVID-19 (dated by TCRdb to the early 2020s). Study-level background: Samples from collaborators originated in the United States, Italy and Spain and spanned both the acute and convalescent phases of COVID-19. Where available, HLA class I and class II types were taken from metadata supplied by the sample provider and were not determined by assay-based typing. The sample metadata nearly always contained a de-identified subject ID, COVID-19 status, age in years and sex. The material from the prospective study consisted of cDNA or gDNA derived from T cells, B-cell-depleted T cells, or PBMCs. The repertoires were released in a freely available public database meant as a resource for research on the immune response to SARS-CoV-2. Subjects who had been exposed to COVID-19, were actively infected with it, or had recovered from it provided the deeply sampled blood TCRbeta repertoires that made up the dataset. Samples came from the ongoing ImmuneRACE study (first 160 participants) plus 1,254 subjects from 6 global collaborators.

Here is what the overall study found, with its caveats: The amount of clinical and demographic metadata varied by source and participant and was provided uncurated.

Enrolling through a virtual design, the prospective study's participants ranged in age from roughly 18 to 90 years and lived across roughly 24 United States geographic areas. To assign participants to cohorts, the prospective study relied on clinical history that participants themselves reported in a screening survey and a study questionnaire. ImmuneRACE Cohort 3 recovered participants were defined by two consecutive negative NP/OP PCR tests, healthcare professional clearance, or symptom resolution. In the prospective study, whole blood, serum and a nasopharyngeal or oropharyngeal swab were collected from each participant by mobile phlebotomists. Additional blood draws and questionnaires over an approximately 2-month period could optionally be provided by prospective study participants. Before DNA extraction, blood samples from the prospective study were shipped at room temperature or frozen. TCRbeta CDR3 regions were amplified from genomic DNA by means of the immunoSEQ Assay, a bias-controlled multiplex PCR. The original pipeline was this. Nucleated cell counts per sample were estimated from amplification of reference gene primers within the assay. Sequence reads were collapsed and filtered to measure the absolute abundance of every unique TCRbeta CDR3 rearrangement. For each sample, productive Simpson clonality was calculated as the square root of Simpson's diversity index across productive rearrangements. TCRdb provides this immuneACCESS table in a form limited to in-frame rearrangements. Some clones are lacking; in checked studies, under half of them reflect an unresolved V gene, and why the rest are absent is not known. That table furnishes V, J and clone size, whereas the DNA furnished D and trimming. The sample data list more than 250,000 clones, and 85% to 90% of these were observed just once. 8% to 13% of the sample is taken by the ten largest.

A remark on this clone: This clone's antigen is unknown. Per-base quality was not reported, and no clone a single base away is much larger than it.

From the germline V gene (reference sequence), CDR1 is SEHNR and CDR2 is FQNEAQ. The cysteine opens and the phenylalanine closes a CDR3 of 15 amino acids. Only CDR3 DNA remains: 45 bases, in frame from the first base. V is pruned by 3 bases and J by 3 bases, leaving 7 bases of the junction without a gene match. The rearranged chain carries TRBV7-9 and TRBJ2-7, and TRBD2 aligns with 8 junction nucleotides. The sequencing sample was made of PBMCs or T cells enriched from blood (not recorded which). The TCR originated in a woman aged 18-35 years who had recovered from COVID-19. CDR3 reads: CASSLGTSGVYEQYF. The nucleotide sequence is TGTGCCAGCAGCTTGGGGACTAGTGGAGTCTACGAGCAGTACTTC.